Given below is one TCR beta chain in context. Germline V gene data show CDR1 as SGHVS and CDR2 as FNYEAQ. The CDR3 totals 14 residues. With 7 bases clipped from V and 2 bases from J, the junction kept 5 bases outside the gene matches. The data stem from a study of human T cells and chemical hapten exposure. The treatment here: therapeutic diphenylcyclopropenone sensitization with weekly scalp DPC. Unique molecular identifiers were linked by the library to individual cDNA molecules. TCRdb itself ran the reads through MiXCR, one entry per CDR3 protein. This sample carries roughly 4,100 distinct CDR3 sequences, nearly 50% of them seen once, and the ten largest clones take around 3%.

The source material was whole blood, sampled before DPC sensitization or 2, 6, or about 24 weeks after (not recorded which). This TCR was recovered from an adult with alopecia areata. Some clones in this sample may be carry-over from other donors' samples. This table probably holds off-target reads from a library built for another chain. The chain uses TRBV7-6 and TRBJ2-5; 9 bases agree with TRBD2. The CDR3: CASIPTSGQETQYF. CDR3 DNA: TGTGCCAGCATCCCGACTAGCGGACAAGAGACCCAGTACTTC. Looking up the rest from reference TRBV7-6 and TRBJ2-5 gives the full variable domain: GAGVSQSPRYKVTKRGQDVALRCDPISGHVSLYWYRQALGQGPEFLTYFNYEAQQDKSGLPNDRFSAERPEGSISTLTIQRTEQRDSAMYRCASIPTSGQETQYFGPGTRLLVL.